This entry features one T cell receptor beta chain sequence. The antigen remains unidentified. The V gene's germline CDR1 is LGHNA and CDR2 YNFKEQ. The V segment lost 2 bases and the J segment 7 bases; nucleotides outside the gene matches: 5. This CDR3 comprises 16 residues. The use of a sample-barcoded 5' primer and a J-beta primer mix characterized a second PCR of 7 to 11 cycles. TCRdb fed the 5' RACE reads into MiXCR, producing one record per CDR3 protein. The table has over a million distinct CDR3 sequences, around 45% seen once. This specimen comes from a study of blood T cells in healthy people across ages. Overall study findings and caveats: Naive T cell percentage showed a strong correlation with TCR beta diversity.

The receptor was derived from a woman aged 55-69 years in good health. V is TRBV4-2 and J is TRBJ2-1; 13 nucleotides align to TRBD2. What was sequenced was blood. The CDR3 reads CASSQKPGLAGNEQFF. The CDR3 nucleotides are TGTGCCAGCAGCCAAAAACCGGGACTAGCGGGAAATGAGCAGTTCTTC.